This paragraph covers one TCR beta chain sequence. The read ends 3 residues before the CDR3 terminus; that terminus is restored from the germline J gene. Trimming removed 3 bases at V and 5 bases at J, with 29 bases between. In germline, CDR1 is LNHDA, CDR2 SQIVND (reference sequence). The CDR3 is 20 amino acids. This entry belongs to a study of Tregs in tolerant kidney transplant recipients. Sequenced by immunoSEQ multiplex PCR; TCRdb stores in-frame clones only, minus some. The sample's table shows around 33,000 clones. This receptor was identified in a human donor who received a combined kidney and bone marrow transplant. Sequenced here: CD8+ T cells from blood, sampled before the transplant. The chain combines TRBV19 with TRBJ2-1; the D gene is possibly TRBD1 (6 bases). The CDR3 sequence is CASSMARGSTESSQHNEQFF. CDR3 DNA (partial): TGTGCCAGTAGTATGGCCAGGGGCTCGACCGAATCGAGTCAACACAATGAG.